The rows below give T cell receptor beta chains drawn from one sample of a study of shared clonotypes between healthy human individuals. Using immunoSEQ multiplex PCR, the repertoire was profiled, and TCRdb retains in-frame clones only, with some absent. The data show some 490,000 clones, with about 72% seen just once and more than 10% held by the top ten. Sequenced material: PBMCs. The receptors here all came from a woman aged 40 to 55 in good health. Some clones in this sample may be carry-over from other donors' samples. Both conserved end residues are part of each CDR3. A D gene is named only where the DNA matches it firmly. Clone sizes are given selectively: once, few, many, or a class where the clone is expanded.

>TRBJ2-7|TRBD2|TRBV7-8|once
TGTGCCAGCAGCCCCATAGCGGGAGACGAGTACTTC
CASSPIAGDEYF
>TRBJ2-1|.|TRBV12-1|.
TGTGCCAGCAGCCGGGGACTAGCGGGAGTAGTCGACAATGAGCAGTTCTTC
CASSRGLAGVVDNEQFF
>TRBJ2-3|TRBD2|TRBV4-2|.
TGTGCCAGCAGCCACGAGGGACTAGCGGCTAGCACAGATACGCAGTATTTT
CASSHEGLAASTDTQYF
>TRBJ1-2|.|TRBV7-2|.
TGTGTCAGCAGCTTAGAGGCAGATAACTATGGCTACACCTTC
CVSSLEADNYGYTF
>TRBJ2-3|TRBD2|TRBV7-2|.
TGTGCCAGCAGCTGGGGGGGAGGGCCCCCAGATACGCAGTATTTT
CASSWGGGPPDTQYF
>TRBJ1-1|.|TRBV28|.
TGTGCCAGCAGTTTACGTCGCTATTCCAGGAACACTGAAGCTTTCTTT
CASSLRRYSRNTEAFF
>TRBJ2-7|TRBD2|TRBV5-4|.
TGTGCCAGCAGCTCCGCGGGGGTGGCCTACGAGCAGTACTTC
CASSSAGVAYEQYF
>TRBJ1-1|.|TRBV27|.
TGTGCCAGCAGTTTAGCAACGGCGAACACTGAAGCTTTCTTT
CASSLATANTEAFF
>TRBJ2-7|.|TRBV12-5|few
TGTGCTAGTGGTTTGGTACCCTTCGCCCGCGGTCCCGGATACTACGAGCAGTACTTC
CASGLVPFARGPGYYEQYF
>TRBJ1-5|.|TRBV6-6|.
TGTGCCAGCAGTTACTCGAATGGGGGACGCAATCAGCCCCAGCATTTT
CASSYSNGGRNQPQHF
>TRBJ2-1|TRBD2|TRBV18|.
TGTGCCAGCTCACCACGGAGGACTAGCGGGAGTTTCGACAATGAGCAGTTCTTC
CASSPRRTSGSFDNEQFF
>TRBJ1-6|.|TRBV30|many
TGTGCCTGGGCGGGGACCCAGAATTCACCCCTCCACTTT
CAWAGTQNSPLHF
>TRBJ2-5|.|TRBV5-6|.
TGTGCCAGCAGCTTGCGACAGGCGTTCCAAGAGACCCAGTACTTC
CASSLRQAFQETQYF
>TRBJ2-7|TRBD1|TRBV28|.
TGTGCCAGCAGGCCGACAGGGTTCACCTACGAGCAGTACTTC
CASRPTGFTYEQYF
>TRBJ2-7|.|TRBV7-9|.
TGTGCCAGCAGCTTAGCGGGGGTCTCCTACGAGCAGTACTTC
CASSLAGVSYEQYF
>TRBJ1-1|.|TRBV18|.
TGTGCCAGCTCACCGATGGGGGGCGCGAACACTGAAGCTTTCTTT
CASSPMGGANTEAFF
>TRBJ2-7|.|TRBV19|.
TGTGCCAGTAGTAAACTCCACGGATACGAGCAGTACTTC
CASSKLHGYEQYF
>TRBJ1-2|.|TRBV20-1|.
TGCAGTGCTAGGGTCGGATATGGCTACACCTTC
CSARVGYGYTF
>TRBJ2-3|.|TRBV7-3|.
TGTGCCAGCAGCTTAATTAGCACAGATACGCAGTATTTT
CASSLISTDTQYF
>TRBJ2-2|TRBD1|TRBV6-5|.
TGTGCCAGCAGATGGGGACAGGGGACCGGGGAGCTGTTTTTT
CASRWGQGTGELFF
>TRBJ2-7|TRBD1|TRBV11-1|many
TGTGCCAGCAGCTTAGCGGTGAGAACAGGGGGACTGGGGTCCTACGAGCAGTACTTC
CASSLAVRTGGLGSYEQYF
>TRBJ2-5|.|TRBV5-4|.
TGTGCCAGCAGCTTGAGGGGGGCTGACGGGACCCAGTACTTC
CASSLRGADGTQYF
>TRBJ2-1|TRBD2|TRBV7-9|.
TGTGCCAGCAGCTTAGAGTTTAGCGGGAGGACTTACAATGAGCAGTTCTTC
CASSLEFSGRTYNEQFF
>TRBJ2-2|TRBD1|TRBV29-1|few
TGCAGCGTGGACAGGGCCAACACCGGGGAGCTGTTTTTT
CSVDRANTGELFF